This entry describes one T cell receptor (beta chain). The antigen is not known. Generated by immunoSEQ multiplex PCR, the TCRdb table keeps only in-frame clones and is missing some. The repertoire consists of hundreds of thousands of clones, with 85% to 90% occurring once and the leading ten covering around 2.6%. The sample belongs to a study of cytomegalovirus exposure and HLA in healthy donors. Study observations and caveats: Altogether, 164 TCR beta chains were recorded as cytomegalovirus-associated. It was reportedly the case that the classifier diagnosed cytomegalovirus status with high specificity and sensitivity. In vitro testing confirmed three CMV-associated chains as specific for CMV antigens.

These donors were members of the roughly 120-subject validation cohort, a group separate from the roughly 670-subject first cohort. Sequencing input: PBMCs. This sequence was found in a man between 18 and 29 years old in good health and CMV-seronegative.

For the CDR3, the DNA is TGTGCCAGCAGCTTAATGGAGGTTCCGGCGGGAAGCACAGATACGCAGTATTTT. It encodes CASSLMEVPAGSTDTQYF. The rearrangement uses TRBV7-2 and TRBJ2-3; a possible D gene is TRBD2 (6 bases). CDR1 is SGHTA and CDR2 is FQGNSA in the germline V gene. V lost 2 bases, J lost 0 bases, and 18 bases lay in between. The CDR3 has 18 amino acids.